The 15 T cell receptor beta chains in this list originate from one sample, sequenced in a study of cytomegalovirus exposure and HLA in healthy donors. Amplification used 60 Vbeta primers and 13 Jbeta primers. The protocol was immunoSEQ multiplex PCR, while the TCRdb copy is restricted to in-frame clones and leaves out a portion. Among around 97,000 clones listed, about three quarters were seen once. The sequencing sample was made of PBMCs. These receptors were obtained from a man aged 35 to 55 in good health and CMV-seronegative.

The chain employs TRBV9 and TRBJ2-5; 12 bases are a match to TRBD2. Germline CDR1 SGDLS, CDR2 YYNGEE. With 3 bases clipped from V and 5 bases from J, the junction kept 5 bases outside the gene matches. The CDR3 is 15 residues long. The CDR3 region is CASSASGGAFETQYF. CDR3 sequence (DNA): TGTGCCAGCAGCGCTAGCGGGGGGGCGTTTGAGACCCAGTACTTC.

The J gene is TRBJ2-1, the V gene TRBV2; 7 positions agree with TRBD2. Germline CDR1 reads SNHLY; CDR2 reads FYNNEI. V lost 6 bases, J lost 8 bases, and 4 bases stayed unmatched. The length of the CDR3 is 12 residues. The CDR3 loop is CASSAGVYEQFF. DNA of the CDR3: TGTGCCAGCAGCGCGGGGGTTTATGAGCAGTTCTTC.

The chain joins TRBV5-1 to TRBJ1-1, with D perhaps TRBD1 (6 bases). Trimming took 2 bases from V and 6 from J, leaving 14 bases between them. This CDR3 comprises 14 residues. Germline V CDR1 and CDR2: SGHRS, YFSETQ. CDR3 protein: CASSLMDSEAEAFF. The CDR3 DNA is TGCGCCAGCAGCTTAATGGACAGTGAAGCTGAAGCTTTCTTT.

Regarding this clone: An end of the junction does not agree with germline; a read error may underlie this. This rearrangement joins TRBV7-9 to TRBJ1-1; D is ambiguous. The CDR3 covers 12 residues. Germline V lookup: CDR1 SEHNR, CDR2 FQNEAQ (reference sequence). The CDR3 region is CSSSLTRVEAFF. As DNA, the CDR3 is TGTTCCAGCAGCTTAACGCGGGTTGAAGCTTTCTTT.

The V and J genes are TRBV13 and TRBJ2-3; D remains unclear. V shed 4 bases and J shed 2 bases, with 16 bases lying between them. The V gene's germline CDR1 is PRHDT and CDR2 FYEKMQ (reference sequence). The CDR3 runs to 16 residues. As DNA, the CDR3 is TGTGCCAGCAGCTCCACAGAATTACCTTACACAGATACGCAGTATTTT. Translating gives CASSSTELPYTDTQYF.

The chain recombines TRBV7-9 with TRBJ2-2; D unclear. The V end lost 8 bases, the J end lost 0 bases, and 10 bases lay between the germline ends. The CDR3 has 14 residues. CDR1 and CDR2 (germline): SEHNR, FQNEAQ (reference sequence). CDR3 residues: CASQPGTNTGELFF. In nucleotides, the CDR3 is TGTGCCAGCCAACCGGGTACGAACACCGGGGAGCTGTTTTTT.

The gene calls are TRBV11-1 and TRBJ1-4; 10 positions agree with TRBD1. V gave up 5 bases and J gave up 6 bases; unmatched junction bases: 6. Germline V gene lookup returns CDR1 SGHAT and CDR2 FQDESV (reference sequence). The CDR3 has 15 residues. CDR3 bases: TGTGCCAGCAGCACAGCCGGGACAGGGGATGAAAAACTGTTTTTT. It is translated as CASSTAGTGDEKLFF.

The J gene is TRBJ2-7, the V gene TRBV21-1; the tabulated D call, TRBD2, remains unverified against the DNA. TRBV21-1 is a listed pseudogene. The CDR3 has 15 residues. CDR3 loop: CASSNWSGVWYEQYF. In DNA, the CDR3 is TGTGCCAGCAGCAATTGGTCGGGGGTTTGGTACGAGCAGTACTTC.

This chain links TRBV27 with TRBJ2-1; D is uncertain. The CDR3 has 15 residues. The V end lost 3 bases, the J end lost 4 bases, and 13 bases lay between the germline ends. The germline V gene has CDR1 MNHEY and CDR2 SMNVEV (reference sequence). CDR3 loop: CASSLGRNFYNEQFF. The CDR3 DNA follows: TGTGCCAGCAGTTTGGGCAGAAACTTTTACAATGAGCAGTTCTTC.

The V gene is TRBV5-1, the J gene TRBJ1-1; unclear D gene. CDR1 and CDR2 (germline): SGHRS, YFSETQ. CDR3 length: 13 amino acids. Deletions cut 2 bases from V and 5 bases from J, with 10 bases between. CDR3 sequence reads: CASSFSRDTEAFF. Here the CDR3 DNA reads TGCGCCAGCAGCTTCTCGAGGGATACTGAAGCTTTCTTT.

The chain recombines TRBV25-1 with TRBJ1-1; 8 bases agree with TRBD1. Germline trimming cut 6 bases from V and 5 bases from J; bases unmatched to any gene: 5. The CDR3 covers 13 residues. Germline V gives CDR1 MGHDK, CDR2 SYGVNS. In DNA, the CDR3 is TGTGCCAGCAGAATAACAGGGGGGACTGAAGCTTTCTTT. Amino acids: CASRITGGTEAFF.

V is TRBV4-1 and J is TRBJ2-3, with 9 bases identical to TRBD2. The CDR3 contains 15 residues. Germline CDR1 MGHRA, CDR2 YSYEKL. Trimming at V came to 4 bases and at J to 2 bases, leaving 4 bases not matched to a gene. DNA for the CDR3: TGCGCCAGCAGCCTCAGCGGGGGGAACACAGATACGCAGTATTTT. It yields the protein CASSLSGGNTDTQYF.

This clone was seen once. The chain links TRBV4-1 to TRBJ1-3; D ambiguous. From germline, CDR1 is MGHRA and CDR2 YSYEKL. There are 16 residues in the CDR3. V lost 4 bases and J 2 bases, leaving 15 bases between the germline ends. CDR3 amino acids: CASSLPAKGAGNTIYF. For the CDR3, the DNA is TGCGCCAGCAGCCTTCCCGCCAAAGGAGCTGGAAACACCATATATTTT.

The J gene is TRBJ2-1, the V gene TRBV7-8; 7 bases agree with TRBD1. Germline assignment: CDR1 SGHVS and CDR2 FQNEAQ. V dropped 5 bases and J dropped 2; count of bases not matched to a gene: 6. The CDR3 contains 15 residues. The DNA of the CDR3 is TGTGCCAGCAGCACCCTAGGGGGCACCTACAATGAGCAGTTCTTC. This codes for CASSTLGGTYNEQFF.

The J gene is TRBJ2-1, the V gene TRBV2; 7 bases match TRBD2. Trimming cost V 11 bases and J 4 bases; bases outside gene matches: 11. The CDR3 totals 14 residues. Per the germline V gene, CDR1 is SNHLY and CDR2 is FYNNEI. The CDR3 here is CAVTRGGPYNEQFF. CDR3 nucleotides: TGTGCCGTGACCCGCGGGGGACCTTACAATGAGCAGTTCTTC.